This entry is about one TCR beta chain. Its antigen is not known. The data originate from a study of vaccination and CD4 T cells after COVID-19. Sequenced with the Oncomine TCR Beta short-read assay was DNA taken from cultured CD4+ T cells. CD4+ T cells were cultured, and genomic DNA was extracted from them. TCRdb re-analysed the PCR reads in MiXCR, keeping a single row per CDR3 protein. Of some 10,000 distinct CDR3 sequences in the sample, around 41% were seen once. Documented treatment: roughly 10-day PBMC culture with coronavirus spike peptide pools or control peptides (ViraFEST assay). Harvesting of the unexposed donor's CD4+ T cells predated the COVID-19 pandemic (2011-2018). Both day 3 and day 7 involved replacing half of the medium with fresh IL-2 medium. The CDR3 spans 14 residues. Deletions cut 1 base from V and 3 bases from J, with 13 bases between. Germline V gene data show CDR1 as DFQATT and CDR2 as SNEGSKA (reference sequence).

J is TRBJ2-7 and V is TRBV20-1; D could derive from TRBD1 or TRBD2 (5 bases each). What was sequenced was CD4+ T cells from blood, cultured in vitro. This clonotype originated in a human donor in good health. CDR3 DNA: TGCAGTGCTAGAGGGGCGCGAGGGGTCTACGAGCAGTACTTC. Amino acid sequence: CSARGARGVYEQYF.